Listed below are T cell receptor beta chains from one sample, sequenced in a study of blood T cell repertoires in COVID-19. Only in-frame clones appear in the TCRdb table, and some are missing; sequencing was by immunoSEQ multiplex PCR. The data contain roughly 79,000 clones, approximately 90% of them singletons. What was sequenced was peripheral blood. The receptors shown here come from a man between 45 and 60 years old with active COVID-19. Both conserved end residues are part of each CDR3. The D gene is left open where the match is weak. Size is stated for part of the rows, as once, few or many counts, or as a class when the clone is expanded.

TRBV30	TRBJ1-5	once	-	18	CAWSGNRGTVNSNQPQHF	TGTGCCTGGAGCGGAAATCGCGGTACGGTCAATAGCAATCAGCCCCAGCATTTT
TRBV29-1	TRBJ1-1	-	TRBD1	14	CSGWTGGMVTEAFF	TGCAGCGGGTGGACAGGGGGTATGGTCACTGAAGCTTTCTTT
TRBV4-1	TRBJ2-1	-	TRBD2	20	CASSPMGLAGSPSSYNEQFF	TGCGCCAGCAGCCCAATGGGTCTAGCGGGCTCCCCTAGCTCCTACAATGAGCAGTTCTTC
TRBV5-6	TRBJ1-1	-	TRBD1	16	CASSPRDRGHNTEAFF	TGTGCCAGCAGCCCTCGGGACAGGGGGCATAACACTGAAGCTTTCTTT
TRBV3-1/TRBV3-2	TRBJ2-1	-	-	15	CASSHTALDRYEQFF	TGTGCCAGCAGCCACACCGCACTAGATCGGTATGAGCAGTTCTTC
TRBV19	TRBJ2-1	-	-	13	CASSRAEGNEQFF	TGTGCCAGTAGTAGAGCGGAAGGGAATGAGCAGTTCTTC
TRBV4-1	TRBJ1-6	-	-	16	CASSQDLAVITSPLHF	TGCGCCAGCAGCCAAGATCTTGCGGTCATCACATCACCCCTCCACTTT
TRBV6-1	TRBJ2-7	-	TRBD2	15	CASSEYPTSQYEQYF	TGTGCCAGCAGTGAATACCCGACTAGCCAGTACGAGCAGTACTTC
TRBV14	TRBJ2-7	-	-	12	CASSQPAGEQYF	TGTGCCAGCAGCCAACCCGCGGGGGAGCAGTACTTC
TRBV2	TRBJ1-5	-	-	12	CASRAGGGAQHF	TGTGCCAGCAGAGCGGGAGGGGGAGCCCAGCATTTT
TRBV7-9	TRBJ1-5	once	TRBD1	16	CASSPGQGTLNQPQHF	TGTGCCAGCAGCCCCGGACAGGGAACCCTCAATCAGCCCCAGCATTTT
TRBV10-3	TRBJ2-1	-	-	13	CASGAGENNEQFF	TGTGCCTCCGGGGCAGGGGAAAACAATGAGCAGTTCTTC
TRBV27	TRBJ2-7	once	TRBD2	15	CASSPTGLAGFEQYF	TGTGCCAGCAGCCCGACGGGACTAGCAGGCTTTGAGCAGTACTTC
TRBV2	TRBJ2-5	-	TRBD2	15	CASSDGSGGQETQYF	TGTGCCAGCAGTGACGGTAGCGGGGGACAAGAGACCCAGTACTTC
TRBV7-8	TRBJ1-3	once	-	16	CASSPDRSYSGNTIYF	TGTGCCAGCAGCCCCGACAGGTCTTACTCTGGAAACACCATATATTTT
TRBV24-1	TRBJ2-3	-	-	15	CATSDFRGSTDTQYF	TGTGCCACCAGTGATTTTAGGGGTAGCACAGATACGCAGTATTTT
TRBV9	TRBJ2-7	-	-	14	CASSPWDSQNEQYF	TGTGCCAGCAGCCCATGGGACTCCCAGAACGAGCAGTACTTC
TRBV10-3	TRBJ2-7	-	-	14	CAISEDRDQYEQYF	TGTGCCATCAGTGAGGACAGAGATCAATACGAGCAGTACTTC
TRBV7-9	TRBJ1-4	-	-	13	CASSLAGGEKLFF	TGTGCCAGCAGCTTAGCGGGAGGGGAAAAACTGTTTTTT
TRBV5-1	TRBJ2-3	-	TRBD2	16	CASSRFSGGGTDTQYF	TGCGCCAGCAGTCGTTTTAGCGGGGGAGGCACAGATACGCAGTATTTT
TRBV19	TRBJ1-6	-	-	12	CASSVQNSPLHF	TGTGCCAGTAGTGTACAGAATTCACCCCTCCACTTT
TRBV5-1	TRBJ2-2	-	TRBD1	14	CASSLRDRSGELFF	TGCGCCAGCAGCTTGCGGGACAGGTCCGGGGAGCTGTTTTTT
TRBV28	TRBJ2-1	-	-	14	CASSSFGSYNEQFF	TGTGCCAGCAGCTCCTTCGGCTCCTACAATGAGCAGTTCTTC
TRBV27	TRBJ2-7	few	-	14	CASSRYTGKFEQYF	TGTGCCAGCAGTCGCTACACAGGGAAATTTGAGCAGTACTTC
TRBV11-3	TRBJ2-5	-	-	14	CASSLGGLQETQYF	TGTGCCAGCAGCTTAGGTGGGCTCCAAGAGACCCAGTACTTC
TRBV29-1	TRBJ2-3	-	-	12	CSGISGPDTQYF	TGCAGCGGAATAAGCGGGCCGGATACGCAGTATTTT
TRBV19	TRBJ1-2	-	TRBD1	14	CASSPAGQGRGYTF	TGTGCCAGTAGTCCGGCTGGACAGGGACGTGGCTACACCTTC
TRBV19	TRBJ2-3	-	-	16	CARRSERTPSTDTQYF	TGTGCCCGACGGAGTGAGCGAACACCTAGCACAGATACGCAGTATTTT
TRBV11-1	TRBJ2-1	-	TRBD2	16	CASSPRLAGPYNEQFF	TGTGCCAGCAGCCCGCGACTAGCGGGCCCCTACAATGAGCAGTTCTTC
TRBV19	TRBJ1-2	-	TRBD1	15	CASSMDRGRVSGYTF	TGTGCCAGTAGTATGGACAGGGGGCGAGTGTCTGGCTACACCTTC
TRBV7-9	TRBJ1-2	-	-	18	CASSLNGGPAGLNYGYTF	TGTGCCAGCAGCTTGAATGGGGGCCCCGCAGGCCTGAACTATGGCTACACCTTC
TRBV3-1/TRBV3-2	TRBJ2-1	-	TRBD2	16	CASSQVGRREGNEQFF	TGTGCCAGCAGCCAAGTAGGGCGGCGGGAGGGTAATGAGCAGTTCTTC
TRBV6-5	TRBJ2-7	once	TRBD1	14	CASSRGQGGSKQYF	TGTGCCAGCAGCCGCGGACAGGGGGGATCCAAGCAGTACTTC
TRBV3-1/TRBV3-2	TRBJ2-2	-	-	15	CASSLTDRSTGELFF	TGTGCCAGCAGCCTCACAGACAGAAGCACCGGGGAGCTGTTTTTT
TRBV6-1	TRBJ1-2	-	-	12	CASSEAEYRRIF	TGTGCCAGCAGTGAAGCGGAGTATAGGAGGATCTTC
TRBV5-4	TRBJ1-1	-	TRBD1	16	CASSLEGRGMRTEAFF	TGTGCCAGCAGCTTGGAGGGCAGGGGGATGAGGACTGAAGCTTTCTTT
TRBV5-1	TRBJ2-2	-	TRBD2	17	CASTFTLSGSGAGELFF	TGCGCCAGCACTTTCACTCTCAGCGGGAGTGGAGCCGGGGAGCTGTTTTTT
TRBV7-2	TRBJ1-4	once	-	13	CASSSLDREKLFF	TGTGCCAGCAGCTCCCTAGACAGAGAAAAACTGTTTTTT
TRBV25-1	TRBJ1-5	-	-	12	CAAQQGNQPQHF	TGTGCGGCACAACAGGGAAATCAGCCCCAGCATTTT
TRBV5-1	TRBJ2-3	-	-	13	CASSVPIGDTQYF	TGCGCCAGCAGTGTGCCCATCGGAGATACGCAGTATTTT
TRBV6-2/TRBV6-3	TRBJ1-2	-	TRBD1	15	CASSDPGQGSYGYTF	TGTGCCAGCAGCGATCCGGGACAGGGTTCCTATGGCTACACCTTC
TRBV5-6	TRBJ1-6	-	TRBD1	15	CASSPGGRYNSPLHF	TGTGCCAGCAGCCCAGGGGGCCGCTATAATTCACCCCTCCACTTT
TRBV29-1	TRBJ2-5	-	TRBD2	13	CSVDLLAGETQYF	TGCAGCGTTGACTTACTAGCGGGAGAGACCCAGTACTTC
TRBV23-1	TRBJ1-5	-	TRBD1	16	CASSPRGGQINQPQHF	TGCGCCAGCAGTCCCCGGGGGGGACAGATCAATCAGCCCCAGCATTTT
TRBV9	TRBJ2-1	-	TRBD2	16	CASSVGLAGAQGEQFF	TGTGCCAGCAGCGTAGGGCTAGCGGGGGCCCAGGGTGAGCAGTTCTTC
TRBV5-6	TRBJ1-2	-	TRBD1	19	CASSSIPTGLVLEQHGYTF	TGTGCCAGCAGCTCGATTCCGACAGGGTTAGTCTTAGAACAGCATGGCTACACCTTC
TRBV12-3/TRBV12-4	TRBJ2-2	few	-	12	CASNGGPGELFF	TGTGCCAGCAATGGAGGGCCCGGGGAGCTGTTTTTT
TRBV12-3/TRBV12-4	TRBJ2-5	once	-	13	CASSQGLLETQYF	TGTGCCAGCAGTCAGGGACTGCTAGAGACCCAGTACTTC
TRBV7-9	TRBJ2-2	-	-	17	CASSGGTANTNTGELFF	TGTGCCAGCAGCGGAGGGACTGCTAATACGAACACCGGGGAGCTGTTTTTT
TRBV19	TRBJ2-7	-	-	15	CASSILPGMDYEQYF	TGTGCCAGTAGTATATTACCGGGGATGGACTACGAGCAGTACTTC
TRBV27	TRBJ2-1	-	TRBD2	17	CASPYPLLAGSYNEQFF	TGTGCCAGCCCTTATCCCCTACTAGCGGGCTCCTACAATGAGCAGTTCTTC
TRBV5-4	TRBJ2-1	-	TRBD2	15	CASSKSGGIYNEQFF	TGTGCCAGCAGCAAAAGCGGGGGAATCTACAATGAGCAGTTCTTC
TRBV15	TRBJ2-7	once	TRBD1	14	CATSRRTGMSEQYF	TGTGCCACCAGCCGTAGGACAGGGATGAGCGAGCAGTACTTC
TRBV18	TRBJ2-1	-	TRBD2	14	CASSPTSPRDEQFF	TGTGCCAGCTCACCGACTAGCCCGCGGGATGAGCAGTTCTTC
TRBV12-1	TRBJ1-2	-	-	14	CASSFRDSREGYTF	TGTGCCAGCAGCTTTCGGGACAGTAGAGAAGGCTACACCTTC